This TCR beta chain was profiled in a study of response to subunit inactivated influenza vaccine. Study results and caveats: The study's authors posited that every seasonal influenza vaccination enlists few new T cells.

Germline V gene sequence: CDR1 ENHRY, CDR2 SYGVKD. Trimming took off 4 bases at V and 1 base at J, with 10 bases between the two ends. The CDR3 runs to 14 residues. This clonotype was seen a handful of times. The antigen is not known. TCRdb re-called the RT-PCR reads through MiXCR, storing one row per CDR3 protein. The data show under 800,000 distinct CDR3 sequences, approximately 15% seen once. This chain connects TRBV10-3 to TRBJ1-1; tentative D call: TRBD1 (6 bases). The sequences come from PBMCs from blood, collected around 14 days before vaccination. The source is a man in his fifties or sixties who received an inactivated influenza vaccine. CDR3 sequence (DNA): TGTGCCATCAGTGGTGGGGGCTCGAACACTGAAGCTTTCTTT. It yields the protein CAISGGGSNTEAFF.